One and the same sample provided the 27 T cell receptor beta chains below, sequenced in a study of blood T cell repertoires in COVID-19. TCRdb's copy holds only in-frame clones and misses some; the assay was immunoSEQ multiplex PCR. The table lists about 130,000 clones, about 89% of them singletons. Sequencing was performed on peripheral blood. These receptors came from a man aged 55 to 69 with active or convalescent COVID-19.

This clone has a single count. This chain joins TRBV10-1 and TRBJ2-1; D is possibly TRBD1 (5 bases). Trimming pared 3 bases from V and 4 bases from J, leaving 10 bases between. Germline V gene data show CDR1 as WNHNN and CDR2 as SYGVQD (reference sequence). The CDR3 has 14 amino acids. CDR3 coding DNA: TGCGCCAGCAGTGATCAAACAGGATACAATGAGCAGTTCTTC. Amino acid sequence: CASSDQTGYNEQFF.

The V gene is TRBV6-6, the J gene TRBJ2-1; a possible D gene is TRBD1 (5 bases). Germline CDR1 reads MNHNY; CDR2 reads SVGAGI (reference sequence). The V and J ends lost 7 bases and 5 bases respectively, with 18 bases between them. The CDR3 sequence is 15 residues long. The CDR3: CASTRQEGANNEQFF. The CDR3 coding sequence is TGTGCCAGCACCCGTCAGGAAGGGGCCAACAATGAGCAGTTCTTC.

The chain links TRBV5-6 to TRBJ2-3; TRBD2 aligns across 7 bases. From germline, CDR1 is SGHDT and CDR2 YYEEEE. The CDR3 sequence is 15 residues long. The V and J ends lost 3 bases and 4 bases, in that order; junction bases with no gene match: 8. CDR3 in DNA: TGTGCCAGCAGCTGGGGACTACGGAGATCAGATACGCAGTATTTT. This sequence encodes CASSWGLRRSDTQYF.

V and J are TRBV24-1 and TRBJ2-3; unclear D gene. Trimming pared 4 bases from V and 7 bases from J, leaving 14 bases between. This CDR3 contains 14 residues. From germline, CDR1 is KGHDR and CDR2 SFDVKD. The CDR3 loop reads CATSDVRLQYTQYF. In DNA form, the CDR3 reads TGTGCCACCAGTGACGTCAGGTTACAATATACGCAGTATTTT.

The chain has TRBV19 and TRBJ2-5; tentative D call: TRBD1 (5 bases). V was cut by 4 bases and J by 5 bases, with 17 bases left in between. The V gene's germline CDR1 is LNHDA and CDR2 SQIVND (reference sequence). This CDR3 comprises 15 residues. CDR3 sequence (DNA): TGTGCCAGTAGTAACCCGCGCCAGGGCCGGGAGACCCAGTACTTC. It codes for CASSNPRQGRETQYF.

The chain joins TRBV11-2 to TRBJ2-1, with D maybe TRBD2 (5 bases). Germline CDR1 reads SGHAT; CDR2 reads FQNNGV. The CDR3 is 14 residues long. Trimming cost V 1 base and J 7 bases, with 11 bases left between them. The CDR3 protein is CASSLAQTTNEQFF. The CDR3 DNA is TGTGCCAGCAGCTTAGCCCAGACTACAAATGAGCAGTTCTTC.

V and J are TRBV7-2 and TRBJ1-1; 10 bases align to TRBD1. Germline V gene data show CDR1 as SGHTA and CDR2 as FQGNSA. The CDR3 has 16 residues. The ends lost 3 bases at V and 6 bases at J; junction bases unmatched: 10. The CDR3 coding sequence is TGTGCCAGCAGCTTGGGGACAGGGGACCTTGAGGCTGAAGCTTTCTTT. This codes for CASSLGTGDLEAEAFF.

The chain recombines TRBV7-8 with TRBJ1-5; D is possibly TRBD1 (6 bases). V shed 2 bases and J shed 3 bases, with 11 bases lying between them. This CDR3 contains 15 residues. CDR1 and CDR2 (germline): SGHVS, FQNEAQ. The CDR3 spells CASSLIAGDNQPQHF. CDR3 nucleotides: TGTGCCAGCAGCTTAATTGCAGGGGACAATCAGCCCCAGCATTTT.

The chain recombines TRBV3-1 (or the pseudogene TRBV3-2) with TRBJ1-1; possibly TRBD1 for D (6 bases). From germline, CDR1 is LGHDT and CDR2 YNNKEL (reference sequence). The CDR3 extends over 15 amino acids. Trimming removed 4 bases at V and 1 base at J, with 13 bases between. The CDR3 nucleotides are TGTGCCAGCAGCCCTAAAGGGGGTGGGAACACTGAAGCTTTCTTT. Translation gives CASSPKGGGNTEAFF.

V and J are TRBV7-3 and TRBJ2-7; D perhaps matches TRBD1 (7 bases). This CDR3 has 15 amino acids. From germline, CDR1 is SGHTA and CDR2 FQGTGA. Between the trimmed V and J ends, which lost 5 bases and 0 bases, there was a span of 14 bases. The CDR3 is CASSPGGSTSYEQYF. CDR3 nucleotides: TGTGCCAGCAGCCCAGGGGGGTCCACCTCCTACGAGCAGTACTTC.

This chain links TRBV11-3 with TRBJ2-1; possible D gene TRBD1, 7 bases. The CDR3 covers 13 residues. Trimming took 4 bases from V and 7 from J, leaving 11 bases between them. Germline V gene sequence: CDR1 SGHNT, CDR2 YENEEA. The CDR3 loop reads CASSSGGWNEQFF. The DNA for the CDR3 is TGTGCCAGCAGCTCAGGGGGGTGGAATGAGCAGTTCTTC.

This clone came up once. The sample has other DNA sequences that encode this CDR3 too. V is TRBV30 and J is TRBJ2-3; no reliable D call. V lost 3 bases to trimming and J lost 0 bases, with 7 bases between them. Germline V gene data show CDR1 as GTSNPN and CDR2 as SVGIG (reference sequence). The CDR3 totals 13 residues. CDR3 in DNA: TGTGCCTGGAGGTTGGCTAGCACAGATACGCAGTATTTT. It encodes CAWRLASTDTQYF.

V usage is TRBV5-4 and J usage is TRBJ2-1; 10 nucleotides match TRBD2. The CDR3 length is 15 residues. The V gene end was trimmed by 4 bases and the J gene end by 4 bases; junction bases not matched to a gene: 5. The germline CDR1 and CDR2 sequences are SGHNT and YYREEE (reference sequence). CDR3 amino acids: CASSISGGKYNEQFF. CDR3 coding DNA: TGTGCCAGCAGCATTAGCGGGGGGAAATACAATGAGCAGTTCTTC.

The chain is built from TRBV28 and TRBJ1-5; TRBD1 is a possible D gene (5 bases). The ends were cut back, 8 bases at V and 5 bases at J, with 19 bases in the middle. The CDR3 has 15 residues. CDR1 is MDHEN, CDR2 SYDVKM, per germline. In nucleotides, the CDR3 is TGTGCCAGCGCCGATTTCGGGGGTTTGGATCAGCCCCAGCATTTT. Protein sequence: CASADFGGLDQPQHF.

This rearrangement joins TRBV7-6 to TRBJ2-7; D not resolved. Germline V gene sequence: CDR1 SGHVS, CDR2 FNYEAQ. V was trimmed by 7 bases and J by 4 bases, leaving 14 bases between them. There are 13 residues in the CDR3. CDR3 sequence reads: CASTPWRDYEQYF. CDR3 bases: TGTGCCAGCACCCCTTGGAGAGATTACGAGCAGTACTTC.

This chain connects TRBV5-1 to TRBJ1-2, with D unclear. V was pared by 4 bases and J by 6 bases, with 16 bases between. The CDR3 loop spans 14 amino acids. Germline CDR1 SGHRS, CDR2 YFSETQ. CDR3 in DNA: TGCGCCAGCAGCCGAACGGGGTATGAGGATGGCTACACCTTC. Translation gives CASSRTGYEDGYTF.

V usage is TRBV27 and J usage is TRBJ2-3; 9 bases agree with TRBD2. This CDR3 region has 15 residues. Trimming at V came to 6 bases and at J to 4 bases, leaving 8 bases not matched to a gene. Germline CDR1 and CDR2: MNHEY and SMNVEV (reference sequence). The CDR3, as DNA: TGTGCCAGCAGGAAAGCGGGGGGCTCGTCAGATACGCAGTATTTT. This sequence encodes CASRKAGGSSDTQYF.

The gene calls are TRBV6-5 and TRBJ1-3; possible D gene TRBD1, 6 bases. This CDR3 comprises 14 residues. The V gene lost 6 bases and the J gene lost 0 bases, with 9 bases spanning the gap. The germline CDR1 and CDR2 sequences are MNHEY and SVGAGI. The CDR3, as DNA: TGTGCCAGCAGAGACAGGCGCTCTGGAAACACCATATATTTT. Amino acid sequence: CASRDRRSGNTIYF.

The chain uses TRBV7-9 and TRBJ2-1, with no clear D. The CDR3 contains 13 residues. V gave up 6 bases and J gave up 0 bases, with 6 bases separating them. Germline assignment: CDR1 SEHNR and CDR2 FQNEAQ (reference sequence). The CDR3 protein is CASSPGSYNEQFF. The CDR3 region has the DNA TGTGCCAGCAGTCCAGGCTCCTACAATGAGCAGTTCTTC.

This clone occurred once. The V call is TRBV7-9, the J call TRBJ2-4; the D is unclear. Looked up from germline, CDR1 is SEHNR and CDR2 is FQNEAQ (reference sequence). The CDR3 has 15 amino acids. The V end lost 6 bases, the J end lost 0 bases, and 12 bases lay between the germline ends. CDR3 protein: CASSPPRVAKNIQYF. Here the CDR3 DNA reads TGTGCCAGCAGTCCCCCTCGGGTAGCCAAAAACATTCAGTACTTC.

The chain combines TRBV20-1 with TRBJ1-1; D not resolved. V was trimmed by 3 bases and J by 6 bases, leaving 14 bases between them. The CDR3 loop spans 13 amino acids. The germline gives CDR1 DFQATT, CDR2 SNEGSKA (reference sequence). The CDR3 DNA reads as TGCAGTGCTAGTCCCCAGAGGGATTCTGAAGCTTTCTTT. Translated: CSASPQRDSEAFF.

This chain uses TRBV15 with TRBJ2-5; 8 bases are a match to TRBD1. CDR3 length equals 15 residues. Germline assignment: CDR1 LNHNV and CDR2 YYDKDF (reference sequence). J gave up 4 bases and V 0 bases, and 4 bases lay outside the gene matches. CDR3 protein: CATSREGRGRETQYF. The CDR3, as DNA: TGTGCCACCAGCAGAGAGGGCAGGGGGCGAGAGACCCAGTACTTC.

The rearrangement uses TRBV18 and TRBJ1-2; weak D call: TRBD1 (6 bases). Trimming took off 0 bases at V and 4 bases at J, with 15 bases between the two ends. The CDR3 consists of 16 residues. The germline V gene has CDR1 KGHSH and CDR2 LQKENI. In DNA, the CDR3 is TGTGCCAGCTCACCACCGGGGAACAGGGTTCCCTATGGCTACACCTTC. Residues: CASSPPGNRVPYGYTF.

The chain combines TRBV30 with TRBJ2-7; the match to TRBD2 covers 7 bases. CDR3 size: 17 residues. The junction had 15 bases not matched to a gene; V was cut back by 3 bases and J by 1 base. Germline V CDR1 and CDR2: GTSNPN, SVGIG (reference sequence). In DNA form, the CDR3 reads TGTGCCTGGAGCCGGGGGGTAAGGACGGGAGGTTCCTACGAGCAGTACTTC. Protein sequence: CAWSRGVRTGGSYEQYF.

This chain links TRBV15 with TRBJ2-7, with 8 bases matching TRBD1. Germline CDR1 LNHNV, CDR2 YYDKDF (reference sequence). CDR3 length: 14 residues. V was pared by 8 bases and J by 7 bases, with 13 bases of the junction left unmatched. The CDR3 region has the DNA TGTGCCACCCAGGGGGGCAGGGGGCACGAGGAGCAGTACTTC. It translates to CATQGGRGHEEQYF. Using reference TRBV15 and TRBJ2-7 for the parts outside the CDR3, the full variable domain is DAMVIQNPRYQVTQFGKPVTLSCSQTLNHNVMYWYQQKSSQAPKLLFHYYDKDFNNEADTPDNFQSRRPNTSFCFLDIRSPGLGDTAMYLCATQGGRGHEEQYFGPGTRLTVT.

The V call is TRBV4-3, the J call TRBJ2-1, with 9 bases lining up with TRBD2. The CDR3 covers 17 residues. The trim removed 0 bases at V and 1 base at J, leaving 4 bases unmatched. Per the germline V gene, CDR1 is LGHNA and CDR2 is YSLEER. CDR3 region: CASSQDPGLASYNEQFF. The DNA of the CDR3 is TGCGCCAGCAGCCAAGACCCGGGACTAGCATCCTACAATGAGCAGTTCTTC.

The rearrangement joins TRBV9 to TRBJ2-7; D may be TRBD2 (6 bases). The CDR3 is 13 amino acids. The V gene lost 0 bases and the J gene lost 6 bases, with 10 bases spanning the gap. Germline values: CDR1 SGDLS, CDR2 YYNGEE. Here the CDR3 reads CASSVAWRGEQYF. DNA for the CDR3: TGTGCCAGCAGCGTAGCTTGGAGGGGCGAGCAGTACTTC.